These 23 T cell receptor beta chains originate from one sample sequenced in a study of OX40 agonist ivuxolimab in advanced cancers. Assay used: immunoSEQ multiplex PCR; TCRdb lists only in-frame clones, some missing. Of tens of thousands of clones in the sample, roughly nine tenths are singletons; the top ten hold around 4.2%. Sequenced here: CD4+ or CD8+ T cells sorted from blood, sampled in a trial of the OX40 agonist ivuxolimab. The receptors originated from an adult with an advanced solid tumor such as melanoma, head and neck, liver or kidney cancer.

The chain employs TRBV7-2 and TRBJ2-7; D remains unclear. V lost 0 bases and J lost 2, with 5 bases in between. The CDR3 is 13 amino acids. Germline V gives CDR1 SGHTA, CDR2 FQGNSA. CDR3 loop: CASSLAPPYEQYF. DNA of the CDR3: TGTGCCAGCAGCTTAGCGCCCCCCTACGAGCAGTACTTC.

The CDR3, as DNA: TGTGCCAGCAGCGCCGGATGGGTTGCTAGCACAGATACGCAGTATTTT. Amino acids: CASSAGWVASTDTQYF. The V call is TRBV9, the J call TRBJ2-3; unclear D gene. This CDR3 spans 16 amino acids. Germline V CDR1 and CDR2: SGDLS, YYNGEE. The germline V and J ends were trimmed by 3 bases and 0 bases, with 14 bases remaining between them.

The chain uses TRBV6-1 and TRBJ2-1; possible D gene TRBD1, 6 bases. Germline assignment: CDR1 MNHNS and CDR2 SASEGT. The V end lost 3 bases, the J end lost 9 bases, and 15 bases lay between the germline ends. CDR3 length equals 14 residues. The CDR3 sequence is CASSDLLQGLEQFF. The CDR3 region has the DNA TGTGCCAGCAGTGACCTTTTGCAGGGGCTTGAGCAGTTCTTC.

The sample holds one count of this clone. The chain combines TRBV19 with TRBJ2-1; TRBD2 agrees at 11 bases. Germline CDR1 and CDR2: LNHDA and SQIVND (reference sequence). The CDR3 has 16 residues. V lost 3 bases to trimming and J lost 2 bases; unmatched junction nucleotides: 3. The chain's CDR3 is CASSIISGGAYNEQFF. DNA of the CDR3: TGTGCCAGTAGTATTATTAGCGGGGGGGCCTACAATGAGCAGTTCTTC.

The rearrangement joins TRBV23-1 to TRBJ1-1; D is unresolved. TRBV23-1 qualifies as an ORF whose function is uncertain. The CDR3 has 18 residues. V lost 4 bases and J lost 3, with 24 bases in between. DNA for the CDR3: TGCGCCAGCAGTCCCGTTCGGTCCGGCCAGACGATGGACACTGAAGCTTTCTTT. The encoded protein is CASSPVRSGQTMDTEAFF.

This clone was recorded a few times. The junction departs from germline at one end; a sequencing error may be responsible. CDR3 in DNA: TGTGCCAGCAGGGCGGGGCAATACCCGAAAAGTGCCCCGGATTTT. Protein sequence: CASRAGQYPKSAPDF. The chain links TRBV6-1 to TRBJ1-5; weak D call: TRBD1 (5 bases). CDR1 is MNHNS, CDR2 SASEGT, per germline. This CDR3 region has 15 residues.

The sample holds one count of this clone. The J gene is TRBJ2-7, the V gene TRBV7-6; D might be TRBD1 (7 bases). Trimming pared 5 bases from V and 0 bases from J, leaving 35 bases between. The CDR3 is made up of 22 amino acids. Per the germline V gene, CDR1 is SGHVS and CDR2 is FNYEAQ. The CDR3 here is CASSDTPGQRTIAAKSSYEQYF. DNA for the CDR3: TGTGCCAGCAGCGATACCCCGGGACAGCGAACGATAGCGGCCAAGAGCTCCTACGAGCAGTACTTC.

The genes are TRBV6-6 and TRBJ2-1, with D possibly being TRBD2 (6 bases). Germline assignment: CDR1 MNHNY and CDR2 SVGAGI (reference sequence). Deletions cut 7 bases from V and 8 bases from J, with 24 bases between. This CDR3 comprises 16 residues. CDR3 amino acids: CASTVLRGGDHDEQFF. In DNA form, the CDR3 reads TGTGCCAGCACGGTTCTCCGGGGCGGGGATCATGATGAGCAGTTCTTC.

This chain joins TRBV5-6 and TRBJ2-7; 9 positions agree with TRBD1. Trimming took 4 bases from V and 0 from J; bases not matched to a gene: 2. The CDR3 runs to 14 residues. CDR1 SGHDT and CDR2 YYEEEE come from the germline V gene. The CDR3 sequence: CASSTGQGSYEQYF. DNA of the CDR3: TGTGCCAGCAGCACGGGACAGGGCTCCTACGAGCAGTACTTC.

The gene calls are TRBV19 and TRBJ1-1; no clear D. Between the trimmed V and J ends, which lost 4 bases and 8 bases, there was a span of 8 bases. CDR1 and CDR2 from the germline V gene are LNHDA and SQIVND (reference sequence). The CDR3 loop spans 11 amino acids. The CDR3 DNA sequence: TGTGCCAGTAGTAACGGTAACGAAGCTTTCTTT. Its translation: CASSNGNEAFF.

The CDR3 sequence: CASSLSLLDGYTF. CDR3 coding DNA: TGTGCCAGCAGTTTGAGCCTCCTTGATGGCTACACCTTC. J is TRBJ1-2 and V is TRBV27; no reliable D call. The V gene's germline CDR1 is MNHEY and CDR2 SMNVEV (reference sequence). V was shortened by 3 bases and J by 6 bases, with 11 bases between the two germline ends. The CDR3 is made up of 13 amino acids.

The chain employs TRBV4-2 and TRBJ2-7, with 9 bases aligning to TRBD2. The CDR3 extends over 16 amino acids. Germline V gene lookup returns CDR1 LGHNA and CDR2 YNFKEQ. The ends lost 3 bases at V and 2 bases at J; junction bases unmatched: 8. CDR3 residues: CASSQEPLAGTYEQYF. CDR3 DNA sequence: TGTGCCAGCAGCCAGGAACCTCTAGCGGGGACCTACGAGCAGTACTTC.

V gene TRBV18 combines with J gene TRBJ2-7; 11 bases map to TRBD1. The CDR3 sequence is 16 residues long. Trimming removed 4 bases from V and 5 bases from J; junction bases left unmatched: 10. The germline CDR1 and CDR2 sequences are KGHSH and LQKENI. The CDR3 DNA sequence: TGTGCCAGCTCACTCCGGACAGGGGGCTTAACCGACGAGCAGTACTTC. Protein: CASSLRTGGLTDEQYF.

This chain links TRBV7-2 with TRBJ1-1; D gene unclear. This CDR3 has 13 residues. Trimming took 5 bases from V and 4 from J, leaving 11 bases between them. CDR1 is SGHTA and CDR2 is FQGNSA in the germline V gene. The CDR3 sequence is CASSVGLATEAFF. CDR3 bases: TGTGCCAGCAGCGTGGGCCTCGCCACTGAAGCTTTCTTT.

V is TRBV4-1 and J is TRBJ2-5; TRBD1 agrees at 11 bases. Matching the DNA end better, TRBJ2-7 makes the J call doubtful. The CDR3 consists of 15 residues. CDR1 is MGHRA, CDR2 YSYEKL, per germline. The CDR3 loop reads CASSPGQGVRNEQYF. The CDR3 DNA reads TGCGCCAGCAGCCCGGGACAGGGGGTTAGGAACGAGCAGTACTTC.

J is TRBJ2-1 and V is TRBV27; possibly TRBD2 for D (6 bases). Per germline, CDR1 MNHEY and CDR2 SMNVEV (reference sequence). The CDR3 extends over 13 amino acids. V lost 7 bases to trimming and J lost 6 bases, with 13 bases between them. The CDR3 DNA reads as TGTGCCAGCAAAGGAGGGTACTTCAATGAGCAGTTCTTC. Translating it yields CASKGGYFNEQFF.

The CDR3 region has the DNA TGTGCCAGCAGTTTCCGGGGAGGGTACACTGAAGCTTTCTTT. Its translation is CASSFRGGYTEAFF. The rearrangement joins TRBV27 to TRBJ1-1; D unclear. Deletions cut 3 bases from V and 3 bases from J, with 11 bases between. Germline values: CDR1 MNHEY, CDR2 SMNVEV (reference sequence). The CDR3 contains 14 residues.

The V call is TRBV6-5, the J call TRBJ1-4; a weak D match, TRBD1 (5 bases). Germline lookup yields CDR1 MNHEY and CDR2 SVGAGI. V gave up 1 base and J gave up 8 bases, with 17 bases separating them. CDR3 length equals 16 residues. This CDR3 reads CASSYFQGTSREKLFF. The CDR3 nucleotides read TGTGCCAGCAGTTACTTCCAGGGTACATCTAGGGAAAAACTGTTTTTT.

The chain employs TRBV7-8 and TRBJ2-1, with D perhaps matching TRBD1 or TRBD2 (6 bases each). The germline gives CDR1 SGHVS, CDR2 FQNEAQ. This CDR3 has 17 amino acids. Trimming cost V 2 bases and J 5 bases, with 19 bases left between them. The CDR3 reads CASSLPRVGGQNNEQFF. CDR3 DNA sequence: TGTGCCAGCAGCTTACCGCGAGTGGGGGGCCAGAACAATGAGCAGTTCTTC.

The rearrangement links TRBV9 to TRBJ2-7; the D is unclear. V gave up 4 bases and J gave up 3 bases, with 14 bases separating them. Germline CDR1 reads SGDLS; CDR2 reads YYNGEE. CDR3 length: 14 residues. In nucleotides, the CDR3 is TGTGCCAGCAGCTCAACGACGGATTACTACGAGCAGTACTTC. Residues: CASSSTTDYYEQYF.

This chain joins TRBV19 and TRBJ1-1; D not resolved. CDR3 length: 15 residues. CDR1 and CDR2 (germline): LNHDA, SQIVND (reference sequence). The V end lost 4 bases, the J end lost 8 bases, and 20 bases lay between the germline ends. In DNA, the CDR3 is TGTGCCAGTAGTAGGGAATGGGCGAGGGCTCCAGAAGCTTTCTTT. Its translation is CASSREWARAPEAFF.

The chain carries TRBV19 and TRBJ2-2; unclear D gene. The germline gives CDR1 LNHDA, CDR2 SQIVND (reference sequence). V was cut by 0 bases and J by 3 bases, with 5 bases left in between. CDR3 length: 14 amino acids. In DNA form, the CDR3 reads TGTGCCAGTAGTATAGAGGGCCACACCGGGGAGCTGTTTTTT. Its protein product is CASSIEGHTGELFF.

This chain joins TRBV28 and TRBJ2-3; 8 positions agree with TRBD1. Germline trimming cut 8 bases from V and 2 bases from J; bases unmatched to any gene: 9. The CDR3 runs to 15 residues. CDR1 is MDHEN, CDR2 SYDVKM, per germline. In nucleotides, the CDR3 is TGTGCCAGCCAGGAGGGACAGGTAACCACAGATACGCAGTATTTT. Translation gives CASQEGQVTTDTQYF.